This is a list of T cell receptor beta chains from one sample in a study of blood T cell repertoires in COVID-19. Method: immunoSEQ multiplex PCR; TCRdb's copy keeps in-frame clones and lacks some. The sample has under 20,000 clones, over 60% seen once. Material for sequencing was peripheral blood. The receptor set was obtained from a man aged 70 or older with COVID-19, enrolled during active disease. Each CDR3 is given with its conserved first and last residue. D genes are given only for firm matches. Clone size appears in some rows only: once, few, many, or a class for an expanded clone.

size,V,D,J,CDR3,DNA
-,TRBV5-6,-,TRBJ2-7,CASTVGGREQYF,TGTGCCAGCACCGTGGGGGGGCGCGAGCAGTACTTC
-,TRBV12-3/TRBV12-4,TRBD1,TRBJ2-7,CASSPLDRVEQYF,TGTGCCAGCAGTCCCTTGGACAGGGTCGAGCAGTACTTC
-,TRBV6-2/TRBV6-3,-,TRBJ1-2,CASSYSGGTGYTF,TGTGCCAGCAGTTACTCGGGGGGTACTGGCTACACCTTC
once,TRBV10-2,TRBD2,TRBJ2-1,CASSDRGSGSDNEQFF,TGCGCCAGCAGTGATAGAGGTAGCGGGAGTGACAATGAGCAGTTCTTC
-,TRBV6-1,-,TRBJ2-7,CASSEVRLYEQYF,TGTGCCAGCAGTGAGGTCAGACTTTACGAGCAGTACTTC
-,TRBV30,-,TRBJ2-1,CAWSVSSQAPEQFF,TGTGCCTGGAGTGTAAGTAGTCAGGCCCCCGAGCAGTTCTTC
-,TRBV6-2/TRBV6-3,-,TRBJ1-6,CASSFTTGSSPLHF,TGTGCCAGCAGTTTTACAACAGGGTCATCACCCCTCCACTTT
once,TRBV19,TRBD1,TRBJ1-5,CASLSGQGSNQPQHF,TGTGCCAGCCTATCTGGACAGGGAAGCAATCAGCCCCAGCATTTT
medium-sized,TRBV7-2,TRBD2,TRBJ2-7,CASARAAGGPYEQYF,TGTGCCAGCGCTCGAGCCGCGGGGGGCCCGTACGAGCAGTACTTC
-,TRBV6-2/TRBV6-3,-,TRBJ2-1,CASSYRGSYNEQFF,TGTGCCAGCAGTTACAGGGGGTCCTACAATGAGCAGTTCTTC
-,TRBV2,TRBD2,TRBJ2-1,CASSEDSGGYNEQFF,TGTGCCAGCAGTGAAGACAGCGGGGGGTACAATGAGCAGTTCTTC
-,TRBV6-2/TRBV6-3,TRBD2,TRBJ2-2,CASSYWTSATGELFF,TGTGCCAGCAGTTACTGGACTAGCGCCACCGGGGAGCTGTTTTTT